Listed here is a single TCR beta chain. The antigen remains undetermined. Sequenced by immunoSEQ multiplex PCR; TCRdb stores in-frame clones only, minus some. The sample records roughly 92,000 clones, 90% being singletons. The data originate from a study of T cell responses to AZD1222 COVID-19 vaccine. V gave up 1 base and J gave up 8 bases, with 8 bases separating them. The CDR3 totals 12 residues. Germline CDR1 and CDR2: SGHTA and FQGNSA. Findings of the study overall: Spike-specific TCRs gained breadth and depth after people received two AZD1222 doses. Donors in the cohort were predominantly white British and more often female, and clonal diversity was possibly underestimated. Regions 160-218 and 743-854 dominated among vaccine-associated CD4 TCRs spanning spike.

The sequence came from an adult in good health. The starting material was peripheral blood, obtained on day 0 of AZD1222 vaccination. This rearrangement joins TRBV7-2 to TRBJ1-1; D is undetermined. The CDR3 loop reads CASSLVRFEAFF. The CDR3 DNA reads TGTGCCAGCAGCTTAGTCCGGTTCGAAGCTTTCTTT.